A selection of T cell receptor beta chains follows, all from one sample in a study of human T cells and chemical hapten exposure. MiXCR, run by TCRdb on the RACE reads, gives a single entry per CDR3 protein. The table includes about 120,000 distinct CDR3 sequences, about 12% detected once. The starting material was whole blood, obtained in connection with sensitization to the hapten diphenylcyclopropenone (DPC). The receptor set was obtained from a woman aged 50 to 60 with alopecia areata. Some clones in this sample may be carry-over from other donors' samples. The CDR3 runs from the conserved cysteine through the conserved F or W. D genes are given only for firm matches. Clone size is not always given. Where it is, it says once, few, many or a class for expanded clones.

>.|TRBV6-5|TRBJ1-1|.
CASSQRRVTEAFF
TGTGCCAGCAGCCAACGGAGGGTCACTGAAGCTTTCTTT
>few|TRBV27|TRBJ1-4|.
CASSARQATNEKLFF
TGTGCCAGCAGTGCCCGACAGGCAACTAATGAAAAACTGTTTTTT
>few|TRBV28|TRBJ1-2|.
CASTFKYGYTF
TGTGCCAGCACCTTTAAGTATGGCTACACCTTC
>many|TRBV28|TRBJ1-1|TRBD1
CASSSTSGGWTEAFF
TGTGCCAGCAGTTCAACCTCAGGGGGTTGGACTGAAGCTTTCTTT
>many|TRBV2|TRBJ1-1|TRBD1
CARTQGAGEAFF
TGTGCCAGGACGCAGGGGGCGGGTGAAGCTTTCTTT
>.|TRBV18|TRBJ1-5|TRBD1
CASSELGQKSNQPQHF
TGTGCCAGCTCAGAGCTGGGACAGAAGAGCAATCAGCCCCAGCATTTT
>many|TRBV20-1|TRBJ2-5|TRBD1
CSVVRTGWDQETQYF
TGCAGTGTTGTTCGGACAGGGTGGGACCAAGAGACCCAGTACTTC
>many|TRBV5-6|TRBJ1-5|TRBD1
CASSLAPGTAQHF
TGTGCCAGCAGCTTGGCCCCGGGGACAGCCCAGCATTTT
>many|TRBV5-5|TRBJ1-1|TRBD1
CASSLGTGTTEAFF
TGTGCCAGCAGCTTGGGGACAGGGACCACTGAAGCTTTCTTT
>many|TRBV2|TRBJ1-5|TRBD1
CASSTDRVGNQPQHF
TGTGCCAGCAGCACTGACAGGGTAGGCAATCAGCCCCAGCATTTT
>few|TRBV6-6|TRBJ1-1|.
CASSPPRRASTEAFF
TGTGCCAGCAGTCCCCCCCGCAGGGCGAGCACTGAAGCTTTCTTT
>many|TRBV19|TRBJ2-1|.
CASSITPSSYNEQFF
TGTGCCAGTAGTATAACCCCGAGCTCCTACAATGAGCAGTTCTTC
>.|TRBV24-1|TRBJ2-1|TRBD2
CATTPRGASGNVYNEQFF
TGTGCCACCACTCCCCGAGGGGCTAGCGGGAATGTCTACAATGAGCAGTTCTTC
>.|TRBV29-1|TRBJ2-1|.
CSVEAKRADNEQFF
TGCAGCGTTGAAGCCAAGCGAGCAGACAATGAGCAGTTCTTC
>few|TRBV29-1|TRBJ2-7|TRBD1
CSAVGDRDYEQYF
TGCAGCGCTGTAGGGGACAGGGACTACGAGCAGTACTTC
>.|TRBV19|TRBJ2-1|.
CASSWVGSSYNEQFF
TGTGCCAGTAGTTGGGTCGGGAGCTCCTACAATGAGCAGTTCTTC
>few|TRBV12-3/TRBV12-4|TRBJ1-6|.
CASSRAPFNSPLHF
TGTGCCAGCAGTCGAGCGCCATTCAATTCACCCCTCCACTTT
>few|TRBV14|TRBJ2-1|.
CASSPQTWRASSYNEQFF
TGTGCCAGCAGCCCCCAAACTTGGAGGGCGAGCTCCTACAATGAGCAGTTCTTC
>.|TRBV21-1|TRBJ2-1|.
CASSKARTGEYEQFF
TGTGCCAGCAGCAAAGCGCGGACAGGGGAATATGAGCAGTTCTTC
>.|TRBV5-6|TRBJ1-4|.
CASSPFRGLATNEKLFF
TGTGCCAGCAGCCCGTTTCGGGGATTAGCAACTAATGAAAAACTGTTTTTT
>many|TRBV11-2|TRBJ1-5|.
CASKGGVSNQPQHF
TGTGCCAGCAAAGGAGGAGTTAGCAATCAGCCCCAGCATTTT
>few|TRBV29-1|TRBJ2-1|.
CSALRLGSYNEQFF
TGCAGCGCTCTCAGGCTCGGCTCCTACAATGAGCAGTTCTTC
>few|TRBV7-9|TRBJ2-2|.
CAQRGANTGELFF
TGTGCCCAAAGGGGGGCGAACACCGGGGAGCTGTTTTTT